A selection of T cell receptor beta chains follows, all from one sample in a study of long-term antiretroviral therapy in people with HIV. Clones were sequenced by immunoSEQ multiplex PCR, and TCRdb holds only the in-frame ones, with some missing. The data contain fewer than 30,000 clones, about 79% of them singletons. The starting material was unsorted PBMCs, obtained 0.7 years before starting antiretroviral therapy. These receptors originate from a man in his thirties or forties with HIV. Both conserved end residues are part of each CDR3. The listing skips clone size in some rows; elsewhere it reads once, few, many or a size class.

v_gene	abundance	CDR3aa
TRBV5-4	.	CASSFRGGLTYNEQFF
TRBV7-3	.	CASSNPGGDTQYF
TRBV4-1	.	CASSPPGQAGGTDTQYF
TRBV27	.	CASSWAQGSYGYTF
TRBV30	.	CAWRAETQVTGELFF
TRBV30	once	CAWSSSGGDTQYF
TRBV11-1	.	CASSLRLGRNTGELFF
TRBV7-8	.	CASSLFPDSGNTIYF
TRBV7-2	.	CASSLVAGVSTDTQYF
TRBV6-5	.	CASTGQGNTEAFF
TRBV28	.	CASSPGRASGNTIYF
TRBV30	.	CAWRFRGQGYEQYF
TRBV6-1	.	CASGRPGSNTEAFF
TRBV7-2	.	CASSLASSGASTDTQYF
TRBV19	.	CASRLRGLANTGELFF
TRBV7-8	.	CASSFGGPDAIHTQYF
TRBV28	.	CASSSSSPNRGSSSYEQYF
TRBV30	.	CAWSPTRRASSYNEQFF
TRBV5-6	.	CASSSGEYNEQFF
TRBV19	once	CASSPNPTGVSGEQYF
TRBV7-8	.	CASSLAGTANEKLFF
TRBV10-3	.	CAISGGHTGEYEQYF
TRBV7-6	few	CASSLGSSYNSPLHF
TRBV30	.	CVLWGGETQYF
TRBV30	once	CAWSVTPATNEKLFF
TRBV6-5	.	CASSYRAAWEQYF
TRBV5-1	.	CASSFGTDQETQYF
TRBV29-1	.	CSVVAGGLHTDTQYF
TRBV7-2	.	CASSSTGGAETQYF
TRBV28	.	CASSPDRGRTGELFF
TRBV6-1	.	CASSLGSRVTGYTF
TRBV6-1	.	CASSGNRDSEAFF
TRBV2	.	CASRRTGLNTEAFF
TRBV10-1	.	CASSESGEGRRQYF
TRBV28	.	CASSPDRVRDEQFF
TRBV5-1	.	CASSLAAVGELFF
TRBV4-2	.	CASSQQGEGTDTQYF
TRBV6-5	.	CASSWFGAGTGELFF
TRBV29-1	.	CSVRVLAGSSTDTQYF
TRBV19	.	CASSTGYDDTQYF
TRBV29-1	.	CSVEDQGPLGNTIYF